This TCR beta chain emerged from a study of CD8+CD57+ T cells in acquired aplastic anemia. Study results and caveats: Levels of CD8+ Simpson's diversity were not significantly distinct in patients versus controls.

V lost 2 bases, J lost 4 bases, and 12 bases lay in between. The CDR3 consists of 15 residues. Researchers used genomic DNA as the template to profile TCR beta VDJ and CDR3. TCRdb redid the calling of the reads with MiXCR, one entry per CDR3 protein. The sample yields around 200,000 distinct CDR3 sequences, around 45% seen once. Flow cytometry had shown expanded CD8+CD57+ cells in the patients chosen for sequencing. This clonotype was detected ten times or more. Antigen unknown. The J gene is TRBJ1-3, the V gene TRBV12-3 or TRBV12-4; no definite D call. The receptor was isolated from a human donor with aplastic anemia. Sequenced: sorted CD4+, CD8+, or CD8+CD57+ T cells (not recorded which) from PBMCs. CDR3 bases: TGTGCCAGCAGTTTATTGAGTCAGGTGGGAAACACCATATATTTT. It encodes CASSLLSQVGNTIYF.